This note documents a single TCR beta chain sequence. This clone was counted only a few times. The target of this receptor is not known. Base qualities are missing; no much larger clone stands one base away. Whole blood was collected in K2EDTA tubes by collaborating institutions according to the institutions' own protocols. For TCRbeta analysis, collaborators shipped samples as frozen whole blood, isolated PBMCs, or DNA extracted from either of those sample types. At the junction V is shortened by 7 bases and J by 0 bases, with 6 bases in between. CDR1 and CDR2 (MDHEN, SYDVKM) derive from the germline V gene. The CDR3 contains 12 residues, cysteine and phenylalanine counted. Only the CDR3 DNA is retained, 36 bases long and in frame from the first base. TCRbeta CDR3 regions were amplified from genomic DNA by means of the immunoSEQ Assay, a bias-controlled multiplex PCR. Regarding the original processing steps: Within the assay, amplification of reference gene primers was used to estimate how many nucleated cells each sample contained. To quantify the absolute abundance of each unique TCRbeta CDR3 rearrangement, sequence reads were collapsed and filtered. For each sample, productive Simpson clonality was calculated by taking the square root of Simpson's diversity index across productive rearrangements. TCRdb took this table from immuneACCESS and kept in-frame rearrangements with V and J called. Such tables lack part of the clones; where checked against another copy, unresolved V genes explain under half of the gap, and the rest is unexplained. The DNA was the basis for D and trimming; V, J and clone size are from that table. The sample has some 120,000 clones on record, around four fifths of them singletons. The top ten clonotypes cover about a fifth of the sample.

This sample stems from a study of blood T cell repertoires in COVID-19 (dated by TCRdb to the early 2020s). With regard to the full study: Collaborator samples came from the United States, Italy and Spain and covered acute and convalescent phases of COVID-19. Nearly every sample came with metadata listing a de-identified subject ID, COVID-19 status, age in years and sex. Where available, HLA class I and class II types were taken from metadata supplied by the sample provider and were not determined by assay-based typing. Deeply sampled blood TCRbeta repertoires from subjects exposed to, actively infected with, or recovered from COVID-19 were included in the dataset. The repertoires were made available in a free public database intended to serve as a resource for research on the immune response to SARS-CoV-2. The prospective study material was composed of cDNA or gDNA derived from T cells, B-cell-depleted T cells, or PBMCs. Samples were obtained from the ongoing ImmuneRACE study (first 160 participants) and from some 1,300 subjects provided by 6 global collaborators.

What the study reported, not specific to this receptor: The quantity of clinical and demographic metadata differed by source and by participant and was supplied without curation.

The V and J genes are TRBV28 and TRBJ1-2; a tentative D match to TRBD1 spans 5 bases. This clonotype was sampled from an elderly man with acute or convalescent COVID-19. The sequenced material came from peripheral blood. The nucleotides read TGTGCCAGCATGACAGCTAACTATGGCTACACCTTC. Translated, this is CASMTANYGYTF.